These T cell receptor beta chains were read from a single sample in a study of patients and donors after allogeneic stem cell transplantation. TCRdb passed the RT-PCR reads through MiXCR, listing each CDR3 protein once. The repertoire holds approximately 200,000 distinct CDR3 sequences, with roughly 14% as singletons. The specimen sequenced was blood, either unsorted or a sorted T cell fraction (not recorded which). These receptors all stem from a human donor who was either an allogeneic HSCT recipient or a stem cell or donor lymphocyte infusion donor (not recorded which). It is not recorded whose cells these are; they may come from a transplant donor. CDR3s include the opening cysteine and the closing phenylalanine or tryptophan. The D gene is left open where the match is weak. Rows may omit the clone size; those that give it use once, few, many or a size class.

clone_size,d_call,j_call,v_call,cdr3_nt,cdr3_aa
few,TRBD1,TRBJ1-2,TRBV12-3/TRBV12-4,TGTGCCAGCAGTCTCGGACAGGGGGCTTTAGAATATGGCTACACCTTC,CASSLGQGALEYGYTF
-,-,TRBJ2-6,TRBV15,TGTGCCACCAGCAGAGATCGGGCAACCAACGTCCTGACTTTC,CATSRDRATNVLTF
many,-,TRBJ1-5,TRBV12-3/TRBV12-4,TGTGCCAGCAATTCCGGGGGCGGGCAGCCCCAGCATTTT,CASNSGGGQPQHF
few,-,TRBJ1-1,TRBV9,TGTGCCAGCAGCGTAGTAGAGATGAACACTGAAGCTTTCTTT,CASSVVEMNTEAFF
-,-,TRBJ1-2,TRBV5-1,TGCGCCAGCAGCCTGGACCTTGGGGACTATGGCTACACCTTC,CASSLDLGDYGYTF
few,TRBD2,TRBJ2-1,TRBV12-3/TRBV12-4,TGTGCCAGCAGTCGAACTAGCGGGTACTCCTACAATGAGCAGTTCTTC,CASSRTSGYSYNEQFF
many,TRBD1,TRBJ1-1,TRBV5-1,TGCGCCAGCAGCGGCCAGGACAGGGTAGGACCTGAAGCTTTCTTT,CASSGQDRVGPEAFF
few,TRBD2,TRBJ2-2,TRBV7-2,TGTGCCAGCAGCTTAGCGCTAGCGGGGGGGCCGGACACCGGGGAGCTGTTTTTT,CASSLALAGGPDTGELFF
-,TRBD1,TRBJ1-1,TRBV19,TGTGCCAGTAGTAAAGGCGTCGACAGGGGGATTACTGAAGCTTTCTTT,CASSKGVDRGITEAFF
many,-,TRBJ2-3,TRBV7-8,TGTGCCAGCAGCCCCAAAAGAGGACAGCCCACAGATACGCAGTATTTT,CASSPKRGQPTDTQYF
-,TRBD2,TRBJ2-1,TRBV20-1,TGCAGTGCTAGAGATCGACGTGCGGGAGGAGTTGAGCAGTTCTTC,CSARDRRAGGVEQFF
-,-,TRBJ1-6,TRBV27,TGTGCCAGCAGTTTATTCGGGGGAAGCTCCTATAATTCACCCCTCCACTTT,CASSLFGGSSYNSPLHF
many,-,TRBJ1-6,TRBV3-1,TGTGCCAGCAGCCTTCGACAGAATAATTCACCCCTCCACTTT,CASSLRQNNSPLHF
few,-,TRBJ2-3,TRBV30,TGTGCCTGGAGCGAGCCGATTTGGGAAGGCACAGATACGCAGTATTTT,CAWSEPIWEGTDTQYF
many,TRBD2,TRBJ2-3,TRBV25-1,TGTGCCAGCAGTGGACTAGCGGGAGGGCCCAGCACAGATACGCAGTATTTT,CASSGLAGGPSTDTQYF
-,-,TRBJ1-2,TRBV14,TGTGCCAGCAGCCAAGATCACACAGCGGTTGCTTATGGCTACACCTTC,CASSQDHTAVAYGYTF
many,TRBD2,TRBJ2-3,TRBV7-3,TGTGCCAGCAGCTTAATCGGGTCTAGCGGGGCTTCTAGCACAGATACGCAGTATTTT,CASSLIGSSGASSTDTQYF
-,-,TRBJ1-1,TRBV12-3/TRBV12-4,TGTGCCAGCAGACCTCCTTTCGGCGGGGCCACTGAAGCTTTCTTT,CASRPPFGGATEAFF
-,TRBD1,TRBJ2-6,TRBV5-4,TGTGCCAGCAGCTCGACAGGGGTCCCTATCCCAAACTCTGGGGCCAACGTCCTGACTTTC,CASSSTGVPIPNSGANVLTF
many,-,TRBJ2-7,TRBV12-3/TRBV12-4,TGTGCCAGCAGTTACGCTTCCTACGAGCAGTACTTC,CASSYASYEQYF
-,-,TRBJ1-2,TRBV20-1,TGCAGTGCTAGAGATAAACATGGCTACACCTTC,CSARDKHGYTF
few,-,TRBJ1-2,TRBV12-3/TRBV12-4,TGTGCCAGCAGCCGGGGGAGTACGAACTATGGCTACACCTTC,CASSRGSTNYGYTF
-,TRBD2,TRBJ2-2,TRBV3-1,TGTGCCAGCAGCCAGGGGAGGGAAGGGGAGCTGTTTTTT,CASSQGREGELFF
few,TRBD2,TRBJ2-5,TRBV7-3,TGTGCCAGCAGCTCAGCGGGAGGGCCTGGGGAGACCCAGTACTTC,CASSSAGGPGETQYF
-,-,TRBJ2-1,TRBV12-3/TRBV12-4,TGTGCCAGCACTCGACACGACGCCTCCTACAATGAGCAGTTCTTC,CASTRHDASYNEQFF
few,TRBD2,TRBJ2-3,TRBV7-8,TGTGCCAGCAGCTTGGGGACTAGCGGGGGGCCTCGCACAGATACGCAGTATTTT,CASSLGTSGGPRTDTQYF
many,TRBD2,TRBJ2-1,TRBV11-2,TGTGCCAGCAGAAGACTAGCGGGGGACCAGCAGTTCTTC,CASRRLAGDQQFF
many,-,TRBJ1-2,TRBV12-3/TRBV12-4,TGTGCCAGCAGCCGGGCACAGGGAAATGGCTACACCTTC,CASSRAQGNGYTF
-,TRBD2,TRBJ2-3,TRBV20-1,TGCAGTGCTAGTGACACTAGCGGGGCTTCAGATACGCAGTATTTT,CSASDTSGASDTQYF
-,-,TRBJ1-5,TRBV5-1,TGCGCCAGCAGCCCGGACAGTTTCAGGAATCAGCCCCAGCATTTT,CASSPDSFRNQPQHF
-,-,TRBJ2-7,TRBV20-1,TGCAGTGCTAACTCCGGGACCGCCTACGAGCAGTACTTC,CSANSGTAYEQYF
many,TRBD1,TRBJ2-7,TRBV6-1,TGTGCCAGCAGGCAGACAGGGCGAAGCTCCTACGAGCAGTACTTC,CASRQTGRSSYEQYF
many,-,TRBJ2-3,TRBV29-1,TGCAGCGTTTCCAGATCAGATACGCAGTATTTT,CSVSRSDTQYF
few,-,TRBJ2-7,TRBV27,TGTGCCAGCAGTCCCATGGGTCCCTACGAGCAGTACTTC,CASSPMGPYEQYF
-,-,TRBJ1-2,TRBV30,TGTGCCTGGAGTGATCCCGACAGTCACTATGGCTACACCTTC,CAWSDPDSHYGYTF
-,-,TRBJ1-3,TRBV30,TGTGCCTGGGACTCTGGAAACACCATATATTTT,CAWDSGNTIYF
few,TRBD1,TRBJ1-1,TRBV5-1,TGCGCCAGCAGCTTGAGGACAGGATTAAACACTGAAGCTTTCTTT,CASSLRTGLNTEAFF
medium-sized,TRBD2,TRBJ2-1,TRBV7-9,TGTGCCAGCAGCCCGACTAGCGGGAGGTATCAGGATGAGCAGTTCTTC,CASSPTSGRYQDEQFF
few,TRBD2,TRBJ2-5,TRBV4-2,TGTGCCAGCAGCCCTCCAGCCCCTAGCGGGAGGCCTCCCCTACCAGAGACCCAGTACTTC,CASSPPAPSGRPPLPETQYF
-,TRBD2,TRBJ2-1,TRBV29-1,TGCAGCGGGACTAGCGGGGGGCTGACGAACAATGAGCAGTTCTTC,CSGTSGGLTNNEQFF
few,-,TRBJ2-2,TRBV6-1,TGTGCCAGCAGTCAGGGACATTCCGCGAACACCGGGGAGCTGTTTTTT,CASSQGHSANTGELFF
many,TRBD1,TRBJ1-2,TRBV27,TGTGCCAGCAGTTTATCGCCATCGACAGGGGGACTTATGAGATATGGCTACACCTTC,CASSLSPSTGGLMRYGYTF
many,TRBD1,TRBJ2-7,TRBV12-3/TRBV12-4,TGTGCCAGCACTAACCGGGACAGGTTCTACGAGCAGTACTTC,CASTNRDRFYEQYF
-,TRBD1,TRBJ2-2,TRBV5-1,TGCGCCAGCAGCTTAAGACAGGGGGGCACCGGGGAGCTGTTTTTT,CASSLRQGGTGELFF
-,-,TRBJ1-1,TRBV20-1,TGCAGTGCTAGAGATCGAGTCCCGACTCATTGGAACACTGAAGCTTTCTTT,CSARDRVPTHWNTEAFF
few,TRBD1,TRBJ1-4,TRBV18,TGTGCCAGCTCACTCACAGGGGGGAATGAAAAACTGTTTTTT,CASSLTGGNEKLFF
-,TRBD1,TRBJ2-5,TRBV2,TGTGCCAGCAGTGAAGTGGGGACAGGGCGAGAGACCCAGTACTTC,CASSEVGTGRETQYF
-,TRBD2,TRBJ2-2,TRBV7-9,TGTGCCAGCAGCTTAGAGCGGGAACTGTTTTTT,CASSLERELFF
-,TRBD2,TRBJ2-3,TRBV10-3,TGTGCCATCAGGACTAGCGGGGGGGCCACAGATACGCAGTATTTT,CAIRTSGGATDTQYF
many,-,TRBJ1-1,TRBV12-3/TRBV12-4,TGTGCCAGCAGTTGGTCCTCTCTGAACACTGAAGCTTTCTTT,CASSWSSLNTEAFF
-,-,TRBJ1-2,TRBV24-1,TGTGCCACCAGTGACCGTGCCTATGGCTACACCTTC,CATSDRAYGYTF
-,-,TRBJ1-2,TRBV5-1,TGCGCCAGCACTCCAGGGGCTGAGGGCTATGGCTACACCTTC,CASTPGAEGYGYTF
few,-,TRBJ1-4,TRBV4-2,TGTGCCAGCAGCGCCCGGGGCGGCAGGAGTAGAGAAAAACTGTTTTTT,CASSARGGRSREKLFF
many,-,TRBJ2-5,TRBV7-2,TGTGCCAGCAGCTTATCGGACGGGGAGACCCAGTACTTC,CASSLSDGETQYF
few,TRBD1,TRBJ2-1,TRBV4-1,TGCGCCAGCAGACTAGACAGGGACTACAATGAGCAGTTCTTC,CASRLDRDYNEQFF